A single sample gave rise to the 20 T cell receptor beta chains below, sequenced in a study of cytomegalovirus exposure and HLA in healthy donors. Sequencing was performed with immunoSEQ multiplex PCR; in TCRdb, only in-frame clones are kept and a portion is missing. The sample consists of 180,000 or so clones, around nine tenths of them appearing once. Sequenced input: PBMCs. These receptors were taken from a man in his late teens or twenties in good health and CMV-seropositive.

Only one count was recorded for this clone. This chain joins TRBV7-8 and TRBJ2-5; 10 positions agree with TRBD2. Germline V gene lookup returns CDR1 SGHVS and CDR2 FQNEAQ. V lost 4 bases, J lost 2 bases, and 7 bases stayed unmatched. The CDR3 is 16 residues long. CDR3 region: CASSSLGLAEQETQYF. The CDR3, as DNA: TGTGCCAGCAGCTCTCTCGGACTAGCGGAACAAGAGACCCAGTACTTC.

This chain joins TRBV28 and TRBJ2-6, with D possibly being TRBD2 (5 bases). Germline lookup yields CDR1 MDHEN and CDR2 SYDVKM. Trimming stripped 7 bases from V and 0 bases from J, with 16 bases between. CDR3 size: 17 residues. The CDR3 loop is CASITGSPSSGANVLTF. The CDR3 DNA follows: TGTGCCAGCATTACGGGGTCCCCCAGCTCTGGGGCCAACGTCCTGACTTTC. The variable domain in full, with the rest retrieved from reference TRBV28 and TRBJ2-6, is DVKVTQSSRYLVKRTGEKVFLECVQDMDHENMFWYRQDPGLGLRLIYFSYDVKMKEKGDIPEGYSVSREKKERFSLILESASTNQTSMYLCASITGSPSSGANVLTFGAGSRLTVL.

V usage is TRBV18 and J usage is TRBJ1-1; weak D call: TRBD1 (6 bases). Germline-derived CDR1 and CDR2 are KGHSH and LQKENI. Trimming left V 6 bases short and J 1 base short, with 18 bases between. The CDR3 contains 16 residues. CDR3 nucleotide sequence: TGTGCCAGCTCCCCCCTTTTAGGACAGTCGAACACTGAAGCTTTCTTT. Its translation: CASSPLLGQSNTEAFF.

The J gene is TRBJ2-7, the V gene TRBV2, with a possible D match to TRBD2 (5 bases). CDR3 size: 12 residues. Germline V lookup: CDR1 SNHLY, CDR2 FYNNEI. V was pared by 10 bases and J by 2 bases, with 12 bases between. The CDR3, as DNA: TGTGCCACTAGCACCCTTCCCTACGAGCAGTACTTC. This encodes CATSTLPYEQYF.

The V gene is TRBV5-8, the J gene TRBJ2-3; D is undetermined. The CDR3 runs 14 residues. The germline CDR1 and CDR2 sequences are SGHTS and YDEGEE. V lost 2 bases to trimming and J lost 2 bases, with 9 bases between them. The CDR3 DNA reads TGTGCCAGCAGCTTTGGTTTAGACACAGATACGCAGTATTTT. It yields the protein CASSFGLDTDTQYF.

This chain connects TRBV4-1 to TRBJ2-7; TRBD1 is a possible D gene (5 bases). Between the trimmed V and J ends, which lost 1 base and 0 bases, there was a span of 7 bases. The CDR3 covers 14 residues. Germline assignment: CDR1 MGHRA and CDR2 YSYEKL. The CDR3: CASSQVQASYEQYF. The CDR3 coding sequence is TGCGCCAGCAGCCAAGTACAGGCCTCCTACGAGCAGTACTTC.

The chain uses TRBV29-1 and TRBJ1-1, with D unclear. Germline lookup yields CDR1 SQVTM and CDR2 ANQGSEA. Trimming stripped 7 bases from V and 7 bases from J, with 16 bases between. CDR3 size: 12 residues. CDR3 region: CSDGNGPSEAFF. The DNA of the CDR3 is TGCAGCGACGGCAACGGCCCTAGTGAAGCTTTCTTT.

A remark on this clone: Because it lacks the conserved phenylalanine or tryptophan at the end, this CDR3 is likely a read error. The rearrangement uses TRBV7-2 and TRBJ1-1; 7 bases line up with TRBD1. Germline V gene lookup returns CDR1 SGHTA and CDR2 FQGNSA. The CDR3 is made up of 15 amino acids. The DNA for the CDR3 is TGCGCCAGCAGCTTAGGCGCAGGGGGGAACACTGAAGCTTTCCTT. Amino acids: CASSLGAGGNTEAFL.

This clone has only a few counts. The chain joins TRBV9 to TRBJ2-2, with D perhaps TRBD2 (6 bases). V was clipped by 7 bases and J by 0 bases, with 10 bases between them. The CDR3 runs 14 residues. Germline V gene sequence: CDR1 SGDLS, CDR2 YYNGEE. The CDR3 here is CASGGLSNTGELFF. For the CDR3, the DNA is TGTGCCAGCGGGGGACTTTCGAACACCGGGGAGCTGTTTTTT. The full variable domain, completed using reference TRBV9 and TRBJ2-2, is DSGVTQTPKHLITATGQRVTLRCSPRSGDLSVYWYQQSLDQGLQFLIQYYNGEERAKGNILERFSAQQFPDLHSELNLSSLELGDSALYFCASGGLSNTGELFFGEGSRLTVL.

V and J are TRBV7-2 and TRBJ2-6, with a tentative D call TRBD2 (6 bases). Per germline, CDR1 SGHTA and CDR2 FQGNSA. The CDR3 covers 16 residues. V dropped 3 bases and J dropped 0 bases, with 9 bases sitting between them. As DNA, the CDR3 is TGTGCCAGCAGCTTCCCCGGGAGCTCTGGGGCCAACGTCCTGACTTTC. Amino acids: CASSFPGSSGANVLTF.

The V and J genes are TRBV19 and TRBJ1-5; tentatively, D is TRBD1 (5 bases). Per the germline V gene, CDR1 is LNHDA and CDR2 is SQIVND (reference sequence). V was shortened by 6 bases and J by 10 bases, with 19 bases between the two germline ends. The CDR3 spans 14 residues. The CDR3 nucleotides are TGTGCCAGTAGGGACGGGGGACCGGGTTACCCCCAGCATTTT. Encoded protein: CASRDGGPGYPQHF.

J is TRBJ2-7 and V is TRBV28, with 8 bases that match TRBD1. The V gene's germline CDR1 is MDHEN and CDR2 SYDVKM. The CDR3 extends over 14 amino acids. V dropped 6 bases and J dropped 2; count of bases not matched to a gene: 6. The DNA for the CDR3 is TGTGCCAGCAGGGAGGCAGGGGGCACCTACGAGCAGTACTTC. Its protein product is CASREAGGTYEQYF.

This sequence joins TRBV29-1 and TRBJ1-2, with D maybe TRBD1 (6 bases). This CDR3 contains 12 residues. Trimming left V 7 bases short and J 3 bases short, with 12 bases between. The germline gives CDR1 SQVTM, CDR2 ANQGSEA. The CDR3 is CSGEGGDYGYTF. The DNA of the CDR3 is TGCAGCGGAGAAGGGGGGGACTATGGCTACACCTTC.

This clone was recorded once. The chain links TRBV5-1 to TRBJ2-2; 12 bases match TRBD2. The CDR3 has 16 residues. Germline V lookup: CDR1 SGHRS, CDR2 YFSETQ. V lost 4 bases, J lost 3 bases, and 4 bases stayed unmatched. CDR3 sequence: CASSPLAGGDTGELFF. CDR3 in DNA: TGCGCCAGCAGCCCTCTAGCGGGAGGGGACACCGGGGAGCTGTTTTTT.

The rearrangement uses TRBV27 and TRBJ1-2; D is perhaps TRBD1 (5 bases). Germline V gene sequence: CDR1 MNHEY, CDR2 SMNVEV (reference sequence). The germline V and J ends were trimmed by 2 bases and 5 bases, with 9 bases remaining between them. This CDR3 is built from 13 residues. Here the CDR3 DNA reads TGTGCCAGCAGTTTAGGGGGGAGATATGGCTACACCTTC. Its translation is CASSLGGRYGYTF.

The CDR3 is CASSLVGVRRETQYF. The CDR3 coding sequence is TGCGCCAGCAGCTTGGTCGGGGTTAGACGAGAGACCCAGTACTTC. This chain links TRBV5-1 with TRBJ2-5; D is perhaps TRBD2 (5 bases). This CDR3 has 15 residues. Trimming removed 0 bases at V and 4 bases at J, with 13 bases between. The germline CDR1 and CDR2 sequences are SGHRS and YFSETQ.

The chain has TRBV4-1 and TRBJ1-4; D gene uncertain. V lost 2 bases to trimming and J lost 0 bases, with 10 bases between them. This CDR3 has 16 residues. Germline V gene sequence: CDR1 MGHRA, CDR2 YSYEKL. For the CDR3, the DNA is TGCGCCAGCAGCCAACGGAGTCCGGCAACTAATGAAAAACTGTTTTTT. Protein sequence: CASSQRSPATNEKLFF.

This rearrangement joins TRBV5-4 to TRBJ2-3; 11 bases align to TRBD2. After removal of 3 bases from V and 0 bases from J, the junction contained 3 bases not matched to a gene. The CDR3 contains 16 residues. Germline lookup yields CDR1 SGHNT and CDR2 YYREEE (reference sequence). The CDR3 DNA sequence: TGTGCCAGCAGCTCCGGGACTAGCGGCAGCACAGATACGCAGTATTTT. Translated: CASSSGTSGSTDTQYF.

V usage is TRBV7-2 and J usage is TRBJ2-7, with 8 nucleotides matching TRBD1. The CDR3 has 12 amino acids. Trimming cost V 1 base and J 7 bases; bases outside gene matches: 0. Per the germline V gene, CDR1 is SGHTA and CDR2 is FQGNSA. The CDR3 bases are TGTGCCAGCAGCTTAGGGACAGGGGAGCAGTACTTC. Protein: CASSLGTGEQYF.

This clone was counted a single time. The rearrangement uses TRBV6-6 and TRBJ2-5; D might be TRBD2 (6 bases). Germline V gene lookup returns CDR1 MNHNY and CDR2 SVGAGI (reference sequence). The CDR3 is 14 amino acids. The V end was cut by 6 bases, the J end by 4 bases, with 15 bases between. DNA of the CDR3: TGTGCCAGCAGCCCGGGTGGGGGAGGAGAGACCCAGTACTTC. This encodes CASSPGGGGETQYF.